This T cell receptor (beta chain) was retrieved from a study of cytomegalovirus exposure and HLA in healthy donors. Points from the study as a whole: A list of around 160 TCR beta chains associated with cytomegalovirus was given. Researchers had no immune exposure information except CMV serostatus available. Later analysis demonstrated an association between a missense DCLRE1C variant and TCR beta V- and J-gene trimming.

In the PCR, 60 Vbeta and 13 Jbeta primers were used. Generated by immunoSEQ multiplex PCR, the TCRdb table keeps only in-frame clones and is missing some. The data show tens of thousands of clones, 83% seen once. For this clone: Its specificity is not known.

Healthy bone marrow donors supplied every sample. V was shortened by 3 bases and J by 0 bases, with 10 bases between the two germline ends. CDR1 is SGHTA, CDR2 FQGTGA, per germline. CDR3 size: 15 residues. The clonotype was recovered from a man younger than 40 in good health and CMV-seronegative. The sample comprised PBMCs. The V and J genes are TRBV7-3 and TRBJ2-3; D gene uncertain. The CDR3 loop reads CASSFTPSSTDTQYF. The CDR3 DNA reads TGTGCCAGCAGCTTTACTCCTTCTAGCACAGATACGCAGTATTTT.